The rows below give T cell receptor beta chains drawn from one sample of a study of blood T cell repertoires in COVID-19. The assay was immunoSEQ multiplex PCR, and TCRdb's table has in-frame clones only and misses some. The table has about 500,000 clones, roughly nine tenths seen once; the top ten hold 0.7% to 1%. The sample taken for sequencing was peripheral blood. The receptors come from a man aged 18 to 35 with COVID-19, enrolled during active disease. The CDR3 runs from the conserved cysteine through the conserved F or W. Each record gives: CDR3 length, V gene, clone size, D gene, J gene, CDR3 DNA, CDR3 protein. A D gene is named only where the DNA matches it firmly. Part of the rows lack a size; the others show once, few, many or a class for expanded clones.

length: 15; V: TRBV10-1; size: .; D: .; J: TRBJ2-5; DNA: TGCGCCAGCAGTCCAGTAAGGGGTCCACGGGAGACCCAGTACTTC; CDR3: CASSPVRGPRETQYF
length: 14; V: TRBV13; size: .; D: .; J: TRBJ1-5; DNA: TGTGCCAGCAGCTTACGGGGGGGCCAGCAGCCCCAGCATTTT; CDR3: CASSLRGGQQPQHF
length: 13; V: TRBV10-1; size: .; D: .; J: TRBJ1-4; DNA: TGCGCCAGCAGTGGCAGGGCGACTGAAAAACTGTTTTTT; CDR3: CASSGRATEKLFF
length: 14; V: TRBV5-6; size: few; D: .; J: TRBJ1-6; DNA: TGTGCCAGCAGCTTGTTGGACAGAAATTCACCCCTCCACTTT; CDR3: CASSLLDRNSPLHF
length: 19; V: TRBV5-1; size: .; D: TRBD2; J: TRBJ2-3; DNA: TGCGCCAGCAGCGCCTCGGGACTAGCACGCCCACGGGGCACAGATACGCAGTATTTT; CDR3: CASSASGLARPRGTDTQYF
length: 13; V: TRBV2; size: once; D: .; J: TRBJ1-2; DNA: TGTGCCAGCAGTTCACAGGGAAACTATGGCTACACCTTC; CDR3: CASSSQGNYGYTF
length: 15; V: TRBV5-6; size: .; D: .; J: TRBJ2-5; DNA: TGTGCCAGCAGCACCACCGGGGGATCGAGAGAGACCCAGTACTTC; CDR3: CASSTTGGSRETQYF
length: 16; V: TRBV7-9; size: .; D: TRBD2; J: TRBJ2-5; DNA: TGTGCCAGCAGCTCGACTAGCGGGGGACCTCAAGAGACCCAGTACTTC; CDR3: CASSSTSGGPQETQYF
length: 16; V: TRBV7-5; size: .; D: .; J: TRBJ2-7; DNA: TGTGTCAGAAGCTTAGTCCCAAACCCCAGGGCAAACGAGCAGTACTTC; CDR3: CVRSLVPNPRANEQYF
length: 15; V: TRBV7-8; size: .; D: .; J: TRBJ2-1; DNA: TGTGCCAGCAGCATGAATCCGGGGGAGTGGAATGAGCAGTTCTTC; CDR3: CASSMNPGEWNEQFF
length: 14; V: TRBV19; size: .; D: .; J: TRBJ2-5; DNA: TGTGCCAGTAGTATTTCGGGAGCACAAGAGACCCAGTACTTC; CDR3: CASSISGAQETQYF
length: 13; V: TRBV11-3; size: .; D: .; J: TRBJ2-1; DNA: TGTGCCAGCAGCTTAGATCGGTCCAATGAGCAGTTCTTC; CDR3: CASSLDRSNEQFF
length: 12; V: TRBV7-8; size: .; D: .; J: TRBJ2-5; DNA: TGTGCCAGCGGGGACAACCAAGAGACCCAGTACTTC; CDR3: CASGDNQETQYF
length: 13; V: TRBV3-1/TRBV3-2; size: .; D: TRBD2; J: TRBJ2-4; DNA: TGTGCCAGCAGCCAAGGCGCTAGCGGGGGGTTTTACTTC; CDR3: CASSQGASGGFYF
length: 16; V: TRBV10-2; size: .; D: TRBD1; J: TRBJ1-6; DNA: TGCGCCAGCAGTGACTCCGGACAGGGGGTAGGTTCACCCCTCCACTTT; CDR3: CASSDSGQGVGSPLHF
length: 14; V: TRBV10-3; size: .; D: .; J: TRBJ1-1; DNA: TGTGCCATCAGTGGGACAGCCGAAAGGCTTGAAGCTTTCTTT; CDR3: CAISGTAERLEAFF
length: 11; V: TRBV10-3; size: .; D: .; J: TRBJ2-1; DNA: TGTGCTTCGGGTGAAAGGAGTGAGCAGTTCTTC; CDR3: CASGERSEQFF
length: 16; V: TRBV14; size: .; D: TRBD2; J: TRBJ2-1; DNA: TGTGCCAGCAGCCAAGGTGGCGGGAGCTCCTACAATGAGCAGTTCTTC; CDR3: CASSQGGGSSYNEQFF
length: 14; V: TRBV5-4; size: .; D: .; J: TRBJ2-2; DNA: TGTGCCAGCAGCTCCCAACAGGGATCCAGGGAGCTGTTTTTT; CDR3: CASSSQQGSRELFF
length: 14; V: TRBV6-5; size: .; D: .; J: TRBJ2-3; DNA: TGTGCCAGCCGGGACTCATCTAGCACAGATACGCAGTATTTT; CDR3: CASRDSSSTDTQYF
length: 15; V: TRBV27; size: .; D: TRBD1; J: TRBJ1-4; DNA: TGTGCCAGCGGACTAAGTCACAGGGGGAATGAAAAACTGTTTTTT; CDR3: CASGLSHRGNEKLFF
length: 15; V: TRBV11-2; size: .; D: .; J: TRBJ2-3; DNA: TGTGCCAGCAGCTTAGATCGACAGTATGGAGATACGCAGTATTTT; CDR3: CASSLDRQYGDTQYF
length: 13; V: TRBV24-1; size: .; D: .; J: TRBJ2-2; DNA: TGTGCCACCACTACCCCGAACACCGGGGAGCTGTTTTTT; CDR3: CATTTPNTGELFF
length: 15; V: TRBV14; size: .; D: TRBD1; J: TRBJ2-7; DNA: TGTGCCAGCAGCCATGGCCGGGACAGGGTCTACGAGCAGTACTTC; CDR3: CASSHGRDRVYEQYF
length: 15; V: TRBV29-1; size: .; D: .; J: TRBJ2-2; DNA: TGCAGCGTTGATACCGGGACATCGAACACCGGGGAGCTGTTTTTT; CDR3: CSVDTGTSNTGELFF
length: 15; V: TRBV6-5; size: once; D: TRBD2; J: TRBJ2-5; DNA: TGTGCCAGCAATCCTAGCGGGGGCCACCAAGAGACCCAGTACTTC; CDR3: CASNPSGGHQETQYF
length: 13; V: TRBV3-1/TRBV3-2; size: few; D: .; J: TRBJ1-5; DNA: TGTGCCAGCAGCCAAACCAGGGTTCAGCCCCAGCATTTT; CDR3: CASSQTRVQPQHF
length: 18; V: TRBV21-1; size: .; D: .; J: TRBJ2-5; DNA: TGTGCCAGCAGCAAAGGGATCCTAGCGGGGGGGCACCAAGAGACCCAGTACTTC; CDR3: CASSKGILAGGHQETQYF
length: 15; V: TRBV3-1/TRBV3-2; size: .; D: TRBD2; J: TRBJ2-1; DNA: TGTGCCAGCACCGAACTAGCGGGGAACTACAATGAGCAGTTCTTC; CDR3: CASTELAGNYNEQFF
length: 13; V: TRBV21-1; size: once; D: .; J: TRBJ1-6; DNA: TGTGCCAGCGCCGCGGTCAATAATTCACCCCTCCACTTT; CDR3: CASAAVNNSPLHF
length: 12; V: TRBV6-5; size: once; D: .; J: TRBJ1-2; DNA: TGTGCCAGCAGAGACCCCACAGATGGCTACACCTTC; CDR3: CASRDPTDGYTF
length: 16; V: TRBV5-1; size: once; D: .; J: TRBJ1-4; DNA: TGCGCCAGCAGTTTTGGTCAGGACCCCAGGGCTGAAAAACTGTTTTTT; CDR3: CASSFGQDPRAEKLFF
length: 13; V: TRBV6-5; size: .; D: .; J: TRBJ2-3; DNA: TGTGCCAGTAGCGCATTTACGCCGGATACGCAGTATTTT; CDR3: CASSAFTPDTQYF
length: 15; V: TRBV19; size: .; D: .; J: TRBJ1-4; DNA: TGTGCCAGTAGGCTTCAGGAGGGCCCTAATGAAAAACTGTTTTTT; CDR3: CASRLQEGPNEKLFF
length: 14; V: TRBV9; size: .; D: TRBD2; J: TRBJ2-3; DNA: TGTGCCAGCAGCGATCCTAGCGGTCTCGATACGCAGTATTTT; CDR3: CASSDPSGLDTQYF
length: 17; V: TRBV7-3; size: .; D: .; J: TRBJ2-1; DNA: TGTGCCAGCAGCTCCGATCCAGCGACCAGCTCCTACAATGAGCAGTTCTTC; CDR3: CASSSDPATSSYNEQFF
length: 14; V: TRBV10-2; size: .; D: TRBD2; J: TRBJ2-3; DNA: TGCGCCAGTGCGGGGGGGCCGATCGAGAGTACGCAGTATTTT; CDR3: CASAGGPIESTQYF
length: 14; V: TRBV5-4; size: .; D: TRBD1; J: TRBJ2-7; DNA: TGTGCCAGCAGCTCGGGACAGGGTCGCCACGAGCAGTACTTC; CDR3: CASSSGQGRHEQYF
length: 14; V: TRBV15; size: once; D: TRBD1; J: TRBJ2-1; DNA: TGTGCCACCAGCCCCCGGGACAGACACAATGAGCAGTTCTTC; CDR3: CATSPRDRHNEQFF
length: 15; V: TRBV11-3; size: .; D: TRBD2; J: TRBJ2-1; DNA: TGTGCCAGCAGCGGGGGGACTAGCGGGTACAATGAGCAGTTCTTC; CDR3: CASSGGTSGYNEQFF
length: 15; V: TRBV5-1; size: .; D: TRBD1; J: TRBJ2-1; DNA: TGCGCCAGCAGCGTTGGACAGGGGAGTTACAATGAGCAGTTCTTC; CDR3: CASSVGQGSYNEQFF
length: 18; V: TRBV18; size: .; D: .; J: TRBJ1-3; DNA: TGTGCCAGCTCACCATCCTTAGTACTTTTTGACTCTGGAAACACCATATATTTT; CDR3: CASSPSLVLFDSGNTIYF
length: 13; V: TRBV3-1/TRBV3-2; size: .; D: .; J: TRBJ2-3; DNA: TGTGCCAGCAGTGTTCAGGGCACAGATACGCAGTATTTT; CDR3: CASSVQGTDTQYF
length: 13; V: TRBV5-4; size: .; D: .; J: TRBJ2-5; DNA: TGTGCCAGCAGCTCCCAAAATGAAGAGACCCAGTACTTC; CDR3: CASSSQNEETQYF
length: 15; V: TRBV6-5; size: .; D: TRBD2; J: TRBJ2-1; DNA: TGTGCCAGCGAAAGGGCTAGCGGGAGTCTAGGGGAGCAGTTCTTC; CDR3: CASERASGSLGEQFF
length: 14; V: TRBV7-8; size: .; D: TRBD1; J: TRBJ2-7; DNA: TGTGCCAGCAGCCTACGGGACAGGGCCTACGAGCAGTACTTC; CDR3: CASSLRDRAYEQYF
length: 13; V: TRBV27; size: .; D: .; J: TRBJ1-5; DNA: TGTGCCAGCAGTAACAAAACAGGTCAGCCCCAGCATTTT; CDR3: CASSNKTGQPQHF
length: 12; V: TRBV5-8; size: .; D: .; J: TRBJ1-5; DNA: TGTGCCAGCAGCTTGCTATATCAGCCCCAGCATTTT; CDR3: CASSLLYQPQHF
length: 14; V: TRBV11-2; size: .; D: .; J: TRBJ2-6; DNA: TGTGCCAGCAGCGCGATCGCTGGGGCCAACGTCCTGACTTTC; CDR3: CASSAIAGANVLTF
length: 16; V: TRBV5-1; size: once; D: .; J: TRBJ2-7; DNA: TGCGCCAGCAGCTACGAAGGGTGGGGGGATGCCTACGAGCAGTACTTC; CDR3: CASSYEGWGDAYEQYF
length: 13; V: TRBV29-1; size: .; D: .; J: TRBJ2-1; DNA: TGCAGCGTTGGTTATAGTTACGTTAATGAGCAGTTCTTC; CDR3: CSVGYSYVNEQFF
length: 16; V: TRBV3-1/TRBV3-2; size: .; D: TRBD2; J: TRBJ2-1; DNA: TGTGCCAGCAGCCTGTGGTTAGCGGGAGGGCCTGATGAGCAGTTCTTC; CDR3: CASSLWLAGGPDEQFF
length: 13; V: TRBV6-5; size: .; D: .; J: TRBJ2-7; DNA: TGTGCCAGCATCCGGGATTCCTCCTACGAGCAGTACTTC; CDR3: CASIRDSSYEQYF
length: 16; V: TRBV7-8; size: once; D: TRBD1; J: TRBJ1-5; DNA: TGTGCCAGCAGCACTATGACAGGGATGAGCAATCAGCCCCAGCATTTT; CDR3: CASSTMTGMSNQPQHF